Shown below are 26 T cell receptor beta chains from a single sample sequenced in a study of blood T cell repertoires in COVID-19. Data came from immunoSEQ multiplex PCR; TCRdb stores just in-frame clones and leaves some out. The sample includes some 70,000 clones, around 86% of them seen just once. The sequencing sample was made of peripheral blood. These receptors came from a man under 40 with acute or convalescent COVID-19.

The chain is built from TRBV27 and TRBJ1-2; 8 bases map to TRBD1. After removal of 6 bases from V and 2 bases from J, the junction contained 8 bases not matched to a gene. Germline V gives CDR1 MNHEY, CDR2 SMNVEV (reference sequence). The CDR3 contains 15 residues. The CDR3 protein is CASSPRQGRNYGYTF. DNA of the CDR3: TGTGCCAGCAGCCCTCGACAGGGGCGCAACTATGGCTACACCTTC.

V usage is TRBV7-3 and J usage is TRBJ2-1; 10 bases align to TRBD1. CDR3 length: 14 amino acids. Looked up from germline, CDR1 is SGHTA and CDR2 is FQGTGA. V dropped 5 bases and J dropped 8; count of bases not matched to a gene: 6. The CDR3, as DNA: TGTGCCAGCAGCCCCCGACAGGGGGCCGATGAGCAGTTCTTC. This codes for CASSPRQGADEQFF.

V gene TRBV7-9 combines with J gene TRBJ2-5; a weak D match, TRBD1 (5 bases). V lost 6 bases, J lost 5 bases, and 13 bases lay in between. The CDR3 spans 13 residues. The germline CDR1 and CDR2 sequences are SEHNR and FQNEAQ (reference sequence). Here the CDR3 DNA reads TGTGCCAGCAGTCTTAAGGGGTTGGAGACCCAGTACTTC. It specifies CASSLKGLETQYF.

The rearrangement joins TRBV27 to TRBJ1-4; perhaps TRBD1 as D (6 bases). The CDR3 runs 15 residues. Germline V gene sequence: CDR1 MNHEY, CDR2 SMNVEV (reference sequence). Deletions cut 6 bases from V and 8 bases from J, with 19 bases between. The CDR3 DNA follows: TGTGCCAGCAGCGGGACAAACCGACGGAGGGAAAAACTGTTTTTT. It is translated as CASSGTNRRREKLFF.

The chain employs TRBV7-2 and TRBJ1-5; perhaps TRBD1 as D (5 bases). The germline CDR1 and CDR2 sequences are SGHTA and FQGNSA. The CDR3 runs 15 residues. The germline V and J ends were trimmed by 6 bases and 11 bases, with 23 bases remaining between them. CDR3 nucleotide sequence: TGTGCCAGCAGTCTTAACCGGGACTCTGTTTATGCCCAGCATTTT. Protein product: CASSLNRDSVYAQHF.

V gene TRBV27 combines with J gene TRBJ2-7; 7 bases fit TRBD2. Germline V gene data show CDR1 as MNHEY and CDR2 as SMNVEV (reference sequence). Germline trimming cut 5 bases from V and 0 bases from J; bases unmatched to any gene: 7. CDR3 length: 15 amino acids. The CDR3 DNA reads as TGTGCCAGCAGTCCGCAAGCGGGGCTCTCCTACGAGCAGTACTTC. This translates into CASSPQAGLSYEQYF.

The chain is built from TRBV2 and TRBJ1-1, with a possible D match to TRBD1 (5 bases). The V gene's germline CDR1 is SNHLY and CDR2 FYNNEI. Trimming stripped 4 bases from V and 2 bases from J, with 20 bases between. The CDR3 has 17 amino acids. DNA of the CDR3: TGTGCCAGCAGTGGGTGGGGCAGGGCATCCTATAACACTGAAGCTTTCTTT. Amino acids: CASSGWGRASYNTEAFF.

This chain uses TRBV14 with TRBJ1-5, with D hard to call. Trimming left V 4 bases short and J 3 bases short, with 7 bases between. Germline V lookup: CDR1 SGHDN, CDR2 FVKESK. The CDR3 totals 13 residues. The CDR3, as DNA: TGTGCCAGCAGCCCGTCCCCCAATCAGCCCCAGCATTTT. The encoded protein is CASSPSPNQPQHF.

This chain joins TRBV18 and TRBJ2-3; TRBD2 agrees at 7 bases. Germline V CDR1 and CDR2: KGHSH, LQKENI. The V and J ends lost 2 bases and 5 bases, in that order; junction bases with no gene match: 10. This CDR3 region has 16 residues. CDR3 protein: CASSPIQRGNGDTQYF. The CDR3 DNA sequence: TGTGCCAGCTCACCAATACAGCGGGGTAATGGAGATACGCAGTATTTT.

V is TRBV21-1 and J is TRBJ1-5. TRBV21-1 is termed a pseudogene. This CDR3 has 12 residues. The CDR3, as DNA: TGTGCCAGCAGCAAGAGGTATCAGCCCCAGCATTTT. This gives the protein CASSKRYQPQHF.

V usage is TRBV7-3 and J usage is TRBJ2-7, with D perhaps TRBD2 (6 bases). V was clipped by 1 base and J by 3 bases, with 22 bases between them. Germline CDR1 reads SGHTA; CDR2 reads FQGTGA. CDR3 length equals 18 residues. The CDR3 region has the DNA TGTGCCAGCAGCTTAAACCCCTCCTCGGGAGCCAGCGACTACGAGCAGTACTTC. This sequence encodes CASSLNPSSGASDYEQYF.

The chain couples TRBV5-1 to TRBJ1-6; tentatively, D is TRBD1 (5 bases). Germline CDR1 and CDR2: SGHRS and YFSETQ. V was clipped by 3 bases and J by 7 bases, with 14 bases between them. The CDR3 is 15 residues long. In DNA, the CDR3 is TGCGCCAGCAGCTCGACGGGGGTGGGAAATTCACCCCTCCACTTT. Protein: CASSSTGVGNSPLHF.

The V and J genes are TRBV11-2 and TRBJ2-7; 7 nucleotides agree with TRBD2. Germline loops: CDR1 SGHAT, CDR2 FQNNGV. The CDR3 extends over 15 amino acids. Trimming took 5 bases from V and 0 from J; bases not matched to a gene: 7. The CDR3 reads CASSPTLAASYEQYF. CDR3 bases: TGTGCCAGCAGCCCAACTCTAGCGGCCTCCTACGAGCAGTACTTC.

V is TRBV27 and J is TRBJ2-7; weak D call: TRBD2 (6 bases). CDR1 is MNHEY, CDR2 SMNVEV, per germline (reference sequence). Trimming stripped 7 bases from V and 2 bases from J, with 27 bases between. CDR3 length: 18 amino acids. The CDR3 is CASNRDRYRQRATYEQYF. The CDR3 bases are TGTGCCAGCAATAGGGATAGGTATCGGCAGCGGGCCACCTACGAGCAGTACTTC.

The CDR3 sequence: CSASVTSGTSFCQPQHF. CDR3 bases: TGCAGTGCTAGTGTCACCTCCGGGACAAGTTTTTGTCAGCCCCAGCATTTT. This chain joins TRBV20-1 and TRBJ1-5; D might be TRBD1 (6 bases). The germline CDR1 and CDR2 sequences are DFQATT and SNEGSKA (reference sequence). The CDR3 runs to 17 residues. V dropped 3 bases and J dropped 6 bases, with 24 bases sitting between them.

The chain couples TRBV7-9 to TRBJ1-1; D remains unclear. The CDR3 has 14 residues. V lost 5 bases to trimming and J lost 1 base, with 11 bases between them. The V gene's germline CDR1 is SEHNR and CDR2 FQNEAQ (reference sequence). DNA of the CDR3: TGTGCCAGCAGCCCGCGACACGGGAACACTGAAGCTTTCTTT. Protein: CASSPRHGNTEAFF.

The rearrangement links TRBV28 to TRBJ2-2; D is undetermined. V lost 8 bases to trimming and J lost 3 bases, with 10 bases between them. The CDR3 consists of 13 residues. Germline assignment: CDR1 MDHEN and CDR2 SYDVKM. CDR3 protein: CASLLEYTGELFF. The CDR3, as DNA: TGTGCCAGCCTTCTGGAGTACACCGGGGAGCTGTTTTTT.

The rearrangement links TRBV18 to TRBJ1-3; unclear D gene. V lost 3 bases and J 0 bases, leaving 12 bases between the germline ends. This CDR3 is 16 amino acids long. CDR1 KGHSH and CDR2 LQKENI come from the germline V gene. CDR3 DNA: TGTGCCAGCTCACCGTCGGACTTTTCCTCTGGAAACACCATATATTTT. The encoded protein is CASSPSDFSSGNTIYF.

As DNA, the CDR3 is TGTGCCAGCAGCTTAGGATCAGCGGGAGGGATCCAAGAGACCCAGTACTTC. Translated: CASSLGSAGGIQETQYF. This chain connects TRBV7-2 to TRBJ2-5; 10 bases map to TRBD2. The J segment lost 1 base and the V segment lost 1 base, leaving 6 bases of the junction unmatched. CDR3 length equals 17 residues. Germline V gene sequence: CDR1 SGHTA, CDR2 FQGNSA.

The rearrangement links TRBV9 to TRBJ2-3; D possibly corresponds to TRBD2 (6 bases). Trimming left V 0 bases short and J 0 bases short, with 11 bases between. Germline CDR1 reads SGDLS; CDR2 reads YYNGEE. The CDR3 runs 16 residues. This CDR3 reads CASSVVGGRSTDTQYF. The DNA for the CDR3 is TGTGCCAGCAGCGTAGTTGGAGGGAGAAGCACAGATACGCAGTATTTT. Full variable domain (rest looked up from reference TRBV9 and TRBJ2-3): DSGVTQTPKHLITATGQRVTLRCSPRSGDLSVYWYQQSLDQGLQFLIQYYNGEERAKGNILERFSAQQFPDLHSELNLSSLELGDSALYFCASSVVGGRSTDTQYFGPGTRLTVL.

The rearrangement uses TRBV28 and TRBJ2-5, with 8 positions matching TRBD2. The end of the DNA fits TRBJ2-7 better, so the J call may be wrong. This CDR3 has 16 residues. Looked up from germline, CDR1 is MDHEN and CDR2 is SYDVKM. The CDR3 DNA sequence: TGTGCCAGCAGTCCCCTCGGGGGGGCCCTTACCTACGAGCAGTACTTC. This encodes CASSPLGGALTYEQYF.

The chain couples TRBV4-3 to TRBJ2-1; 10 bases line up with TRBD2. V lost 3 bases, J lost 8 bases, and 10 bases stayed unmatched. The CDR3 sequence is 16 residues long. The V gene's germline CDR1 is LGHNA and CDR2 YSLEER. This CDR3 reads CASSHTPSGSADEQFF. The CDR3 bases are TGCGCCAGCAGCCACACCCCTAGCGGGAGTGCGGATGAGCAGTTCTTC.

V usage is TRBV21-1 and J usage is TRBJ2-1; the table's D gene call, TRBD1, was not cross checked with the DNA. TRBV21-1 is given as a pseudogene. The CDR3 spans 18 residues. As DNA, the CDR3 is TGTGCCAGCAGCTTACCAGACTCAGGGATCATCTCCTACAATGAGCAGTTCTTC. It specifies CASSLPDSGIISYNEQFF.

The V gene is TRBV21-1, the J gene TRBJ2-2; no DNA check was done on the table's D call, TRBD1. TRBV21-1 corresponds to a pseudogene. This CDR3 spans 15 amino acids. The CDR3 loop is CASSKEAGFTGELFF. The CDR3 bases are TGTGCCAGCAGCAAAGAAGCAGGGTTTACCGGGGAGCTGTTTTTT.

The chain recombines TRBV18 with TRBJ1-3; D is unresolved. Germline V gene data show CDR1 as KGHSH and CDR2 as LQKENI. This CDR3 has 12 residues. V lost 3 bases and J 6 bases, leaving 6 bases between the germline ends. In DNA form, the CDR3 reads TGTGCCAGCTCACCCGGGGAAAACACCATATATTTT. As protein: CASSPGENTIYF.

This chain joins TRBV28 and TRBJ2-7, with 7 bases fitting TRBD2. V was pared by 2 bases and J by 1 base, with 2 bases of the junction left unmatched. The CDR3 is 14 residues long. Germline CDR1 and CDR2: MDHEN and SYDVKM. The CDR3 reads CASSLQGGSYEQYF. In DNA form, the CDR3 reads TGTGCCAGCAGTTTACAGGGAGGGTCCTACGAGCAGTACTTC.